These T cell receptor beta chains were read from a single sample in a study of blood T cell repertoires in COVID-19. TCRdb's copy holds only in-frame clones and misses some; the assay was immunoSEQ multiplex PCR. Among 200,000 to 250,000 clones listed, 87% were seen once. The source material was PBMCs or T cells enriched from blood (not recorded which). These receptors all stem from a woman in her 30s with acute COVID-19. The CDR3 runs from the conserved cysteine through the conserved F or W. A D gene is named only where the DNA matches it firmly. Clone size is not always given. Where it is, it says once, few, many or a class for expanded clones.

size	D	length	V	J	DNA	CDR3
NA	NA	19	TRBV11-2	TRBJ1-3	TGTGCCAGCAGCTTAGTACCCCGGCGGTCGGGGAGCTCTGGAAACACCATATATTTT	CASSLVPRRSGSSGNTIYF
NA	TRBD1	14	TRBV7-2	TRBJ2-7	TGTGCCAGCAGCTCAAGACAGGGGGGGTACGAGCAGTACTTC	CASSSRQGGYEQYF
NA	NA	17	TRBV6-1	TRBJ2-7	TGTGCCAGCAGTGAAGCCCGGTTGCTGGAGGCGAGGTACGAGCAGTACTTC	CASSEARLLEARYEQYF
NA	NA	14	TRBV19	TRBJ1-2	TGTGCCAGTAGTATTTTGTTAGAGGACTATGGCTACACCTTC	CASSILLEDYGYTF
NA	TRBD1	14	TRBV6-5	TRBJ2-7	TGTGCCAGCAGTTACCTGGGGACAGTAGGCGAGCAGTACTTC	CASSYLGTVGEQYF
NA	TRBD1	14	TRBV5-1	TRBJ1-6	TGCGCCAGCAGCTCAGGGACAGTCAATTCACCCCTCCACTTT	CASSSGTVNSPLHF
NA	NA	14	TRBV11-2	TRBJ2-5	TGTGCCAGCAGCTTAGGGGCAGTTAAAGAGACCCAGTACTTC	CASSLGAVKETQYF
NA	NA	13	TRBV2	TRBJ1-1	TGTGCCAGCAGTGAGGAGATGAACACTGAAGCTTTCTTT	CASSEEMNTEAFF
NA	TRBD1	16	TRBV2	TRBJ1-5	TGTGCCAGCAGGGGCGACAGGGCGGTGAGCAATCAGCCCCAGCATTTT	CASRGDRAVSNQPQHF
NA	NA	17	TRBV3-1/TRBV3-2	TRBJ2-3	TGTGCCAGCAGCCAAGATCGTCGGCGGACTTGCACAGATACGCAGTATTTT	CASSQDRRRTCTDTQYF
NA	NA	16	TRBV7-8	TRBJ1-6	TGTGCCAGCAGCTTAGGGCAGGGCAAGAGTAATTCACCCCTCCACTTT	CASSLGQGKSNSPLHF
once	TRBD1	14	TRBV5-4	TRBJ1-4	TGTGCCAGCAGCGTGGAGGGACAGGGGGAAAAACTGTTTTTT	CASSVEGQGEKLFF
NA	NA	15	TRBV11-3	TRBJ2-4	TGTGCCAGCAGCCCTGGGGGGGCAGCCAAAAACATTCAGTACTTC	CASSPGGAAKNIQYF
NA	NA	13	TRBV5-1	TRBJ1-1	TGCGCCAGCAGCTTGGGAGGTACGAATGAAGCTTTCTTT	CASSLGGTNEAFF
NA	NA	15	TRBV15	TRBJ1-3	TGTGCCACCAGCAGAGATCCCAGTCATGGAAACACCATATATTTT	CATSRDPSHGNTIYF
NA	TRBD2	14	TRBV27	TRBJ2-5	TGTGCCAGCAGCTCGGGGGGGCCCATAGAGACCCAGTACTTC	CASSSGGPIETQYF
NA	TRBD1	16	TRBV9	TRBJ2-5	TGTGCCAGCAGCGAACGACAGGGGGCGCGACAAGAGACCCAGTACTTC	CASSERQGARQETQYF
NA	NA	13	TRBV6-6	TRBJ2-7	TGTGCCAGCAGGGAGGGACAGAGCTACGAGCAGTACTTC	CASREGQSYEQYF
NA	TRBD1	15	TRBV3-1/TRBV3-2	TRBJ1-4	TGTGCCAGCAGCCAAAATGACAGGGTTGGGGAAAAACTGTTTTTT	CASSQNDRVGEKLFF
NA	NA	17	TRBV4-2	TRBJ1-2	TGTGCCAGCAGCCAAGGCATCGCAGAAGGGAGGAACTATGGCTACACCTTC	CASSQGIAEGRNYGYTF
NA	NA	14	TRBV2	TRBJ1-5	TGTGCCAGCAGTGACCCCTGGGCAGGGCAGCCCCAGCATTTT	CASSDPWAGQPQHF
NA	TRBD1	13	TRBV18	TRBJ1-5	TGTGCCAGCTCTCCGGACAGGAATCAGCCCCAGCATTTT	CASSPDRNQPQHF